A selection of T cell receptor beta chains follows, all from one sample in a study of blood T cells in healthy people across ages. TCRdb re-called the 5' RACE reads with MiXCR, one entry per CDR3 protein. The sample yields roughly 680,000 distinct CDR3 sequences, about half seen once. Source material: blood. Source of these receptors: a woman aged 60 to 75 in good health. The CDR3 runs from the conserved cysteine through the conserved F or W. A D gene is named only where the DNA matches it firmly. Size is stated for part of the rows, as once, few or many counts, or as a class when the clone is expanded.

J	D	size	V	DNA	CDR3
TRBJ2-7	.	.	TRBV11-1	TGTACCAGCAGCTTCGACTTTGAGGATACGAGGCAGTACTTC	CTSSFDFEDTRQYF
TRBJ1-2	.	.	TRBV9	TGTGCCAGCAGCTATGGAGCGGACTATGGCTACACCTTC	CASSYGADYGYTF
TRBJ2-1	TRBD1	.	TRBV7-2	TGTGCCAGCAGCTTAGATTGGGGGACAGGGTCACGCAATGAGCAGTTCTTC	CASSLDWGTGSRNEQFF
TRBJ2-1	TRBD2	.	TRBV20-1	TGCAGTGCTAGTAGCGGGAGTGTTGAGCAGTTCTTC	CSASSGSVEQFF
TRBJ2-5	.	.	TRBV7-3	TGTGCCAGCAGCCCCAAGCAGGGATTTAACGTGGACTCGAAGACCCAGTACTTC	CASSPKQGFNVDSKTQYF
TRBJ2-5	TRBD2	few	TRBV18	TGTGCCAGCTCGCCTGGACTAGCGGGAGCCCTCCAGTACTTC	CASSPGLAGALQYF
TRBJ2-1	TRBD2	many	TRBV7-3	TGTGCCAGCAGCTTAACCGCTGGGGCGAGTGAGACTAGCGCATACAATGAGCAGTTCTTC	CASSLTAGASETSAYNEQFF
TRBJ1-1	.	.	TRBV6-2/TRBV6-3	TGTGCCGGCAGTTTAGCTGTTGAAGCTTTCTTT	CAGSLAVEAFF
TRBJ2-3	.	few	TRBV4-1	TGCGCCAGCAGCCAAGGGGATGGTACAGATACGCAGTATTTT	CASSQGDGTDTQYF
TRBJ2-3	.	.	TRBV5-1	TGCGCCAGCAGCACAGCGGAGAACACAGATACGCAGTATTTT	CASSTAENTDTQYF
TRBJ1-1	.	few	TRBV6-1	TGTGCCAGCAGTGAAGGTGTCAGGGTAATTGTTTCGGCTTTCTTT	CASSEGVRVIVSAFF